The sample holds many counts of the clone carrying this TCR beta chain. The entry originates in a study of blood T cells in healthy people across ages. Germline V lookup: CDR1 MDHEN, CDR2 SYDVKM. The CDR3 is 13 amino acids. The J segment lost 7 bases and the V segment lost 4 bases, leaving 6 bases of the junction unmatched. Then a second PCR, running about 6 to 12 cycles, was carried out with a sample-barcoded 5' primer and a J-beta primer mix. MiXCR, applied by TCRdb to the 5' RACE reads, yields one record per CDR3 protein. The sample yields about 1.7 million distinct CDR3 sequences, about 30% seen once.

This sequence was found in a woman aged 25 to 45 in good health. This chain links TRBV28 with TRBJ2-5; 7 positions agree with TRBD1. What was sequenced was blood. CDR3 protein: CASSSSTGMTQYF. The CDR3 DNA follows: TGTGCCAGCAGTTCCTCGACAGGGATGACCCAGTACTTC.